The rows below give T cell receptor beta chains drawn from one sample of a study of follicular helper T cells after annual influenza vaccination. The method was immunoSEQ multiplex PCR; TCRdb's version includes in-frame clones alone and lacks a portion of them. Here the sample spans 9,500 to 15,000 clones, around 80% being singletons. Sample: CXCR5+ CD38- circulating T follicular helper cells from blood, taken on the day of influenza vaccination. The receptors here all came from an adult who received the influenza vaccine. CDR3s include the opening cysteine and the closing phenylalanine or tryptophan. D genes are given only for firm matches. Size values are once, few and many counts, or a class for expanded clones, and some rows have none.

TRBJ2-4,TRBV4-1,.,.,CASSRGHLAKNIQYF,TGCGCCAGCAGCCGGGGGCATCTAGCCAAAAACATTCAGTACTTC
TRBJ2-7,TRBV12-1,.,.,CASTLSQGGVYEQYF,TGTGCCAGCACCTTGTCCCAGGGGGGCGTCTACGAGCAGTACTTC
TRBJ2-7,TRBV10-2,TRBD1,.,CASRDDRGGWEQYF,TGCGCCAGCAGAGACGACAGGGGCGGGTGGGAGCAGTACTTC
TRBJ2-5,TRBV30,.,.,CAWSRWGTQYF,TGTGCCTGGAGCCGCTGGGGGACCCAGTACTTC
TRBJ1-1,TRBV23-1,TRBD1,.,CASSPGQGRNTEAFF,TGCGCCAGCAGTCCAGGACAGGGCAGGAACACTGAAGCTTTCTTT
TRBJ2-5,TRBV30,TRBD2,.,CAWSGGGIQETQYF,TGTGCCTGGAGTGGGGGGGGGATACAAGAGACCCAGTACTTC
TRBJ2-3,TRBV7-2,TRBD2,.,CASSLIGTSLTDTQYF,TGTGCCAGCAGCTTAATAGGGACTAGCTTGACAGATACGCAGTATTTT
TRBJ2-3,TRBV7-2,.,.,CASSEFGVSTDTQYF,TGTGCCAGCAGCGAATTTGGGGTTAGCACAGATACGCAGTATTTT
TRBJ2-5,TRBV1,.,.,CTSATSGGPPMQETQYF,TGCACCAGCGCGACTAGCGGGGGGCCCCCTATGCAAGAGACCCAGTACTTC
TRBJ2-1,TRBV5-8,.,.,CASSRRRQTDEQFF,TGTGCCAGCAGCCGTCGTCGCCAGACGGATGAGCAGTTCTTC
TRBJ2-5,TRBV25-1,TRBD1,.,CASSARGRRETQYF,TGTGCCAGCAGTGCCAGGGGGCGTAGAGAGACCCAGTACTTC
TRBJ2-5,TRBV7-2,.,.,CASSPYNGQETQYF,TGTGCCAGCAGCCCCTATAACGGACAAGAGACCCAGTACTTC
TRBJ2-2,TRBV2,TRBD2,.,CASRGGLAGNTGELFF,TGTGCCAGCAGAGGTGGACTAGCGGGGAACACCGGGGAGCTGTTTTTT
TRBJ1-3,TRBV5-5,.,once,CASSLGIQGGTGNTIYF,TGTGCCAGCAGCCTGGGGATCCAGGGAGGTACTGGAAACACCATATATTTT
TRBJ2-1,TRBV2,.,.,CASDGQYNEQFF,TGTGCCAGCGACGGACAGTACAATGAGCAGTTCTTC
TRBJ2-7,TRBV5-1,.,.,CASSPGEPYEQYF,TGCGCCAGCAGTCCGGGGGAACCCTACGAGCAGTACTTC
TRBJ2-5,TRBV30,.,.,CAWRRVSGLTWGETQYF,TGTGCCTGGAGGCGGGTTTCCGGTTTGACTTGGGGAGAGACCCAGTACTTC
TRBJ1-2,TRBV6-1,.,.,CASRQGSGGYTF,TGTGCCAGCAGGCAGGGTTCGGGTGGCTACACCTTC
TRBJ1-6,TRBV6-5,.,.,CASSPDRGTPLHF,TGTGCCAGCAGTCCGGATCGGGGAACCCCCCTCCACTTT
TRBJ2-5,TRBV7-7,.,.,CASSSRDQETQYF,TGTGCCAGCAGCTCCCGGGACCAAGAGACCCAGTACTTC
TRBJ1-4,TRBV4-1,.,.,CASSQGVGTNEKLFF,TGCGCCAGCAGCCAAGGCGTGGGTACTAATGAAAAACTGTTTTTT
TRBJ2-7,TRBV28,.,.,CASSLFAGPYEQYF,TGTGCCAGCAGTTTGTTTGCGGGTCCCTACGAGCAGTACTTC
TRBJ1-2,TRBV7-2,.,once,CASSSPGGGGNYGYTF,TGTGCCAGCAGCTCCCCCGGGGGGGGAGGGAACTATGGCTACACCTTC
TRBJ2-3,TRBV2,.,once,CASIRVTTEPQYF,TGTGCCAGCATCAGGGTAACGACTGAACCGCAGTATTTT
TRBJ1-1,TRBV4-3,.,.,CASSHRVLSEAFF,TGCGCCAGCAGCCACCGGGTACTCTCTGAAGCTTTCTTT
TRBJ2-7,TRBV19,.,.,CASSMQGGPYEQYF,TGTGCCAGTAGTATGCAGGGAGGTCCCTACGAGCAGTACTTC
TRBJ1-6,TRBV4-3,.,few,CASSQGTQGRGNSPLHF,TGCGCCAGCAGCCAAGGCACACAGGGCCGGGGAAATTCACCCCTCCACTTT
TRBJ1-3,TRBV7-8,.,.,CASSPFWGTQGTPSGNTIYF,TGTGCCAGCAGCCCTTTTTGGGGGACCCAAGGGACGCCCTCTGGAAACACCATATATTTT
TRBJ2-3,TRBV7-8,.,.,CASSLGRGGADTQYF,TGTGCCAGCAGCTTAGGAAGGGGGGGCGCGGATACGCAGTATTTT
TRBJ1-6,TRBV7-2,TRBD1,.,CASSQSGTGGSPLHF,TGTGCCAGCAGCCAATCCGGGACAGGGGGTTCACCCCTCCACTTT
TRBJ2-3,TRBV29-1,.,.,CSVEAGTTLDTQYF,TGCAGCGTTGAGGCTGGGACAACCCTAGATACGCAGTATTTT
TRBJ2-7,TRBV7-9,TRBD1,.,CASSPGTDSYEQYF,TGTGCCAGCAGCCCCGGGACAGACTCCTACGAGCAGTACTTC
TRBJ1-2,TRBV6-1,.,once,CASSVVGNNYGYTF,TGTGCCAGCAGTGTGGTAGGGAACAACTATGGCTACACCTTC
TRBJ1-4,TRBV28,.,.,CASSLSREKLFF,TGTGCCAGCAGTTTAAGTAGGGAAAAACTGTTTTTT
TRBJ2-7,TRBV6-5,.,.,CASSYSKAIIYEQYF,TGTGCCAGCAGTTACTCGAAGGCCATCATCTACGAGCAGTACTTC
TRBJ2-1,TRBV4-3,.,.,CASSQDYSTPTNEQFF,TGCGCCAGCAGCCAAGATTACTCAACCCCCACCAATGAGCAGTTCTTC
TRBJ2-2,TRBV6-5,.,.,CASSPARLNTGELFF,TGTGCCAGCAGTCCTGCTCGGCTGAACACCGGGGAGCTGTTTTTT
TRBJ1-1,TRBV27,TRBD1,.,CASSFVDRGPEAFF,TGTGCCAGCAGTTTTGTCGACAGGGGGCCTGAAGCTTTCTTT
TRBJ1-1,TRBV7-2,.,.,CASSSDRVTEAFF,TGTGCCAGCAGCTCGGACAGAGTCACTGAAGCTTTCTTT
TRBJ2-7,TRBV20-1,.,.,CSAGGYEQYF,TGCAGTGCGGGAGGTTACGAGCAGTACTTC
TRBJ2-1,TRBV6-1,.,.,CASSAHNEQFF,TGTGCCAGCAGTGCACACAATGAGCAGTTCTTC
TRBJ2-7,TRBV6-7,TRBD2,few,CASSYSIAGGSYEQYF,TGTGCCAGCAGTTACTCGATAGCGGGGGGGTCCTACGAGCAGTACTTC
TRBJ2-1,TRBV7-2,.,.,CASSLQLETNEQFF,TGTGCCAGCAGCTTGCAATTAGAGACTAATGAGCAGTTCTTC
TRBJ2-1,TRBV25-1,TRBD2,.,CASKLSGGRHEQFF,TGTGCCAGCAAACTGAGCGGGGGACGACATGAGCAGTTCTTC
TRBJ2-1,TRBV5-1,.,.,CASSLNIGGRFSNEQFF,TGCGCCAGCAGCTTAAATATCGGGGGGCGGTTTAGTAATGAGCAGTTCTTC
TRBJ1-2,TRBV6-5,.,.,CASSSPGTYNYGYTF,TGTGCCAGCAGTTCCCCCGGGACCTATAACTATGGCTACACCTTC
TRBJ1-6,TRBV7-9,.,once,CASSLEGDSPLHF,TGTGCCAGCAGCTTAGAAGGTGATTCACCCCTCCACTTT
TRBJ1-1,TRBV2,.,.,CASRKQGTNTEAFF,TGTGCCAGCAGGAAACAGGGAACGAACACTGAAGCTTTCTTT
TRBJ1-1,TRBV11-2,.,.,CASSFALNTEAFF,TGTGCCAGCAGCTTTGCCTTGAACACTGAAGCTTTCTTT
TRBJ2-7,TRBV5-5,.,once,CASSPEVFPYEQYF,TGTGCCAGCAGCCCAGAAGTATTCCCCTACGAGCAGTACTTC
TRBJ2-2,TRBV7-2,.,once,CASSFGRSSTGELFF,TGTGCCAGCAGCTTTGGAAGATCTAGCACCGGGGAGCTGTTTTTT
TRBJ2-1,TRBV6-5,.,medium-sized,CASSRREFNEQFF,TGTGCCAGCAGCCGCCGGGAGTTCAATGAGCAGTTCTTC
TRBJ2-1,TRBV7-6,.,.,CASSLAGGPFGEQFF,TGTGCCAGCAGCTTAGCCGGGGGGCCATTCGGTGAGCAGTTCTTC